These 27 T cell receptor beta chains were sequenced from one sample in a study of T cells after yellow fever vaccination. TCRdb re-called the 5' RACE reads through MiXCR, storing one row per CDR3 protein. Found here are under 50,000 distinct CDR3 sequences, approximately 6.3% of them singletons; the top ten hold roughly a tenth. Specimen: PBMCs, either bulk or a sorted T-cell subset (CD4+, CD8+, memory, or dextramer-sorted; not recorded which), collected 45 days after the yellow fever booster vaccination. Receptor source: a man in his thirties or forties who received the YFV17D yellow fever vaccine.

This clonotype was observed at least ten times. This rearrangement joins TRBV12-3 or TRBV12-4 to TRBJ2-2; D is perhaps TRBD1 (6 bases). Deletions cut 3 bases from V and 4 bases from J, with 9 bases between. This CDR3 is 14 amino acids long. In nucleotides, the CDR3 is TGTGCCAGCAGTTTTGGCAGGGGCACCGGGGAGCTGTTTTTT. Residues: CASSFGRGTGELFF.

This clonotype was seen many times. The V gene is TRBV20-1, the J gene TRBJ2-3, with D unclear. V was pared by 7 bases and J by 2 bases, with 13 bases between. The V gene's germline CDR1 is DFQATT and CDR2 SNEGSKA (reference sequence). This CDR3 spans 13 amino acids. CDR3 in amino acids: CSVHRPSTDTQYF. DNA for the CDR3: TGCAGTGTACACCGGCCGTCCACAGATACGCAGTATTTT.

This clonotype was recorded a few times. This chain joins TRBV30 and TRBJ2-5; no clear D gene. CDR3 length: 13 amino acids. With 3 bases removed from V and 3 bases from J, the gap between germline ends came to 11 bases. Germline V gives CDR1 GTSNPN, CDR2 SVGIG (reference sequence). The CDR3: CAWSPDLEETQYF. Written as DNA, the CDR3 is TGTGCCTGGAGCCCCGACCTGGAAGAGACCCAGTACTTC.

This clonotype was seen once. The junction differs from germline at one of its ends, possibly a read error. The CDR3: CVSSSASGRATREQYF. For the CDR3, the DNA is TGTGTCAGCAGTTCGGCTAGCGGGAGGGCCACGAGGGAGCAGTACTTC. The chain is built from TRBV12-3 or TRBV12-4 and TRBJ2-7; 12 bases match TRBD2. This CDR3 contains 16 residues.

This clonotype is judged medium-sized. This chain uses TRBV11-2 with TRBJ2-3, with a tentative D call TRBD2 (5 bases). From germline, CDR1 is SGHAT and CDR2 FQNNGV. CDR3 length equals 12 residues. V dropped 5 bases and J dropped 5 bases, with 8 bases sitting between them. The CDR3 bases are TGTGCCAGCAGCGCCGAGGGAGATACGCAGTATTTT. Encoded protein: CASSAEGDTQYF.

The table lists this clonotype with many counts. The V gene is TRBV7-2, the J gene TRBJ2-1; D assignment may be TRBD1 or TRBD2 (5 bases each). Germline V gene lookup returns CDR1 SGHTA and CDR2 FQGNSA. The CDR3 consists of 15 residues. V was clipped by 0 bases and J by 10 bases, with 16 bases between them. As DNA, the CDR3 is TGTGCCAGCAGCTTAGCGGGGACCAAGTTTGGGGAGCAGTTCTTC. This codes for CASSLAGTKFGEQFF.

This clonotype was counted many times. The chain uses TRBV28 and TRBJ2-1; D is unclear. The V end was cut by 3 bases, the J end by 3 bases, with 15 bases between. The CDR3 sequence is 16 residues long. Germline V lookup: CDR1 MDHEN, CDR2 SYDVKM. This CDR3 reads CASSFFSGELYNEQFF. DNA for the CDR3: TGTGCCAGCAGTTTTTTTTCCGGAGAGCTCTACAATGAGCAGTTCTTC.

This clonotype was observed at least ten times. The chain combines TRBV4-3 with TRBJ2-7, with D perhaps TRBD1 (7 bases). Between the trimmed V and J ends, which lost 1 base and 1 base, there was a span of 17 bases. The CDR3 runs to 17 residues. Germline V CDR1 and CDR2: LGHNA, YSLEER. CDR3 in DNA: TGCGCCAGCAGCCAAGTCTTTCAGGGGGGTGAGTCCTACGAGCAGTACTTC. Amino acids: CASSQVFQGGESYEQYF.

In its sample, this clonotype was seen many times. The chain links TRBV5-1 to TRBJ2-1; D possibly matches TRBD1 or TRBD2 (5 bases each). The CDR3 is made up of 15 amino acids. V gave up 6 bases and J gave up 0 bases, with 13 bases separating them. Germline CDR1 reads SGHRS; CDR2 reads YFSETQ. The CDR3 DNA follows: TGCGCCAGCAACAACGCAGGGAGCTCCTACAATGAGCAGTTCTTC. This gives the protein CASNNAGSSYNEQFF.

This clonotype was found many times. The chain is built from TRBV15 and TRBJ2-5; D is ambiguous. The CDR3 has 14 amino acids. The germline V gene has CDR1 LNHNV and CDR2 YYDKDF (reference sequence). The V end lost 6 bases, the J end lost 1 base, and 12 bases lay between the germline ends. CDR3 sequence: CATRHDGAQETQYF. The CDR3, as DNA: TGTGCCACCAGACACGACGGCGCCCAAGAGACCCAGTACTTC.

The rearrangement links TRBV6-1 to TRBJ1-2; 8 bases are a match to TRBD1. Trimming cost V 8 bases and J 5 bases; bases outside gene matches: 7. The CDR3 loop spans 13 amino acids. Germline loops: CDR1 MNHNS, CDR2 SASEGT. CDR3 nucleotide sequence: TGTGCCAGCGGGGACAGGCTGAAGTATGGCTACACCTTC. Translated, it gives CASGDRLKYGYTF.

This clonotype showed up many times. The chain joins TRBV10-3 to TRBJ1-2, with unresolved D. Trimming took 8 bases from V and 8 from J, leaving 15 bases between them. The CDR3 runs to 12 residues. Per the germline V gene, CDR1 is ENHRY and CDR2 is SYGVKD. The CDR3 bases are TGTGCCATCGGTGGATTCCGAGGCGGCTACACCTTC. Its protein product is CAIGGFRGGYTF.

The chain recombines TRBV20-1 with TRBJ2-5, with TRBD2 identical over 10 bases. From germline, CDR1 is DFQATT and CDR2 SNEGSKA (reference sequence). CDR3 length: 15 residues. V was pared by 0 bases and J by 5 bases, with 6 bases of the junction left unmatched. The CDR3 is CSARDPAGGLETQYF. CDR3 in DNA: TGCAGTGCTAGAGACCCAGCGGGAGGGCTGGAGACCCAGTACTTC.

This clonotype has a count of ten or more. This chain joins TRBV20-1 and TRBJ2-2; D might be TRBD2 (5 bases). The CDR3 extends over 13 amino acids. The V gene lost 3 bases and the J gene lost 1 base, with 6 bases spanning the gap. Germline assignment: CDR1 DFQATT and CDR2 SNEGSKA (reference sequence). The CDR3 region is CSASRENTGELFF. In nucleotides, the CDR3 is TGCAGTGCTAGCCGGGAGAACACCGGGGAGCTGTTTTTT.

In this sample, this clonotype turned up many times. DNA for the CDR3: TGTGCCAGCAGCCGGAGACTAGCGGGGGAGACCGAGCAGTACTTC. This sequence encodes CASSRRLAGETEQYF. V gene TRBV6-5 combines with J gene TRBJ2-7, with 12 bases lining up with TRBD2. The length of the CDR3 is 15 residues. With V trimmed by 6 bases and J by 6 bases, 9 bases remained unmatched. The V gene's germline CDR1 is MNHEY and CDR2 SVGAGI.

This clonotype was counted many times. V usage is TRBV5-1 and J usage is TRBJ2-7; 7 positions agree with TRBD1. The CDR3 contains 13 residues. Germline lookup yields CDR1 SGHRS and CDR2 YFSETQ. Trimming cost V 3 bases and J 6 bases; bases outside gene matches: 6. CDR3 protein: CASSSTGYSEQYF. DNA of the CDR3: TGCGCCAGCAGCTCGACAGGGTACTCCGAGCAGTACTTC.

This clonotype appeared many times. The germline gene is not matched at one end of the junction; a read error may be the cause. The V and J genes are TRBV6-6 and TRBJ2-1; D unresolved. This CDR3 is built from 13 residues. From germline, CDR1 is MNHNY and CDR2 SVGAGI (reference sequence). The CDR3 nucleotides are TGTGCCAGCAGTGACTCGGGTACTGATGAGCAGTTCTTC. Its translation: CASSDSGTDEQFF.

By sample share, this clonotype is medium-sized. The chain couples TRBV7-9 to TRBJ2-2; D remains ambiguous. This CDR3 region has 13 residues. Trimming removed 1 base from V and 3 bases from J, with 3 bases in between. Germline assignment: CDR1 SEHNR and CDR2 FQNEAQ (reference sequence). Here the CDR3 DNA reads TGTGCCAGCAGCTTAGGATACACCGGGGAGCTGTTTTTT. It encodes CASSLGYTGELFF.

This clonotype was detected ten times or more. The chain employs TRBV7-2 and TRBJ1-1, with a weak D call TRBD1 (6 bases). Germline V lookup: CDR1 SGHTA, CDR2 FQGNSA. This CDR3 is built from 14 residues. V was trimmed by 3 bases and J by 3 bases, leaving 11 bases between them. CDR3 DNA sequence: TGTGCCAGCAGCTTCCGGGGGCGCGACACTGAAGCTTTCTTT. Amino acid sequence: CASSFRGRDTEAFF.

This clonotype turned up a few times. The rearrangement uses TRBV5-8 and TRBJ1-4, with D tentatively TRBD1 (6 bases). V was shortened by 2 bases and J by 7 bases, with 15 bases between the two germline ends. The CDR3 length is 15 residues. Germline CDR1 is SGHTS and CDR2 is YDEGEE. DNA for the CDR3: TGTGCCAGCAGCTTACCGGGACATCCTCGTGAAAAACTGTTTTTT. Amino acid sequence: CASSLPGHPREKLFF.

This clonotype was seen many times. This chain connects TRBV6-2 or TRBV6-3 to TRBJ2-1; TRBD2 aligns across 14 bases. Trimming cost V 10 bases and J 12 bases; bases outside gene matches: 8. The germline V gene encodes CDR1 MNHEY and CDR2 SVGEGT. CDR3 length: 13 residues. The CDR3 is CATKGLAGEAQFF. The DNA for the CDR3 is TGTGCCACCAAGGGACTAGCGGGAGAAGCGCAGTTCTTC.

This clonotype was observed many times. Here the CDR3 DNA reads TGTGCCACCAGTGATTTGCGGGAACCCGGGACTAGAGACAATGAGCAGTTCTTC. This translates into CATSDLREPGTRDNEQFF. V gene TRBV24-1 combines with J gene TRBJ2-1, with 8 bases lining up with TRBD2. This CDR3 has 18 amino acids. Trimming at V came to 0 bases and at J to 5 bases, leaving 11 bases not matched to a gene. CDR1 KGHDR and CDR2 SFDVKD come from the germline V gene.

In its sample, this clonotype was seen many times. The CDR3 DNA reads as TGTGCCAGCAGCGTAGCTCCCTTGCGGAGGGGCTATGAGCAGTTCTTC. This encodes CASSVAPLRRGYEQFF. The chain recombines TRBV9 with TRBJ2-1, with D possibly TRBD2 on 6 matching bases. The V end was cut by 0 bases, the J end by 8 bases, with 18 bases between. The CDR3 loop spans 16 amino acids. Germline-derived CDR1 and CDR2 are SGDLS and YYNGEE.

The chain joins TRBV18 to TRBJ1-4; a weak D match, TRBD1 (5 bases). Trimming shortened V by 4 bases and J by 2 bases, and 11 bases separated the two germline ends. Germline V lookup: CDR1 KGHSH, CDR2 LQKENI. This CDR3 has 15 residues. The CDR3 sequence: CASSRGRGTNEKLFF. The CDR3 DNA follows: TGTGCCAGCTCACGTGGGCGGGGGACTAATGAAAAACTGTTTTTT.

The V gene is TRBV4-1, the J gene TRBJ1-6, with 11 bases fitting TRBD1. The CDR3 totals 16 residues. V was clipped by 3 bases and J by 7 bases; unmatched bases: 5. The V gene's germline CDR1 is MGHRA and CDR2 YSYEKL. CDR3 amino acids: CASSHSGTGGNSPLHF. In DNA, the CDR3 is TGCGCCAGCAGCCACAGTGGGACAGGGGGAAATTCACCCCTCCACTTT.

V usage is TRBV20-1 and J usage is TRBJ2-3, with D possibly TRBD1 on 5 matching bases. V lost 0 bases and J lost 2, with 9 bases in between. The CDR3 is 14 residues long. Looked up from germline, CDR1 is DFQATT and CDR2 is SNEGSKA (reference sequence). The CDR3 sequence: CSARDRVNTDTQYF. The DNA for the CDR3 is TGCAGTGCTAGAGACAGGGTAAACACAGATACGCAGTATTTT.

This clonotype was observed many times. The chain couples TRBV7-2 to TRBJ1-2, with 7 nucleotides matching TRBD1. The CDR3 totals 14 residues. From germline, CDR1 is SGHTA and CDR2 FQGNSA. The V segment lost 6 bases and the J segment 1 base; nucleotides outside the gene matches: 5. Here the CDR3 DNA reads TGTGCCAGCAGGAGACAGGGAGGTAACTATGGCTACACCTTC. As protein: CASRRQGGNYGYTF. Complete variable domain (other parts from reference TRBV7-2 and TRBJ1-2): GAGVSQSPSNKVTEKGKDVELRCDPISGHTALYWYRQSLGQGLEFLIYFQGNSAPDKSGLPSDRFSAERTGGSVSTLTIQRTQQEDSAVYLCASRRQGGNYGYTFGSGTRLTVV.